The 22 T cell receptor beta chains reported below all come from one sample, sequenced in a study of T cell responses to AZD1222 COVID-19 vaccine. Libraries were prepared by immunoSEQ multiplex PCR; TCRdb keeps only in-frame clonotypes and omits some of them. This sample has 150,000 to 200,000 clones, with about 90% found just once. Sequencing used peripheral blood, obtained 28 days after the second AZD1222 dose. Source of these receptors: an adult who received the AZD1222 COVID-19 vaccine.

The chain recombines TRBV18 with TRBJ1-2; D call uncertain. Germline assignment: CDR1 KGHSH and CDR2 LQKENI. This CDR3 contains 15 residues. V lost 3 bases and J 7 bases, leaving 18 bases between the germline ends. The CDR3 loop is CASSPVGVSRLGYTF. DNA of the CDR3: TGTGCCAGCTCACCGGTTGGGGTTTCCCGTCTTGGCTACACCTTC.

The rearrangement uses TRBV5-1 and TRBJ2-1; 11 bases fit TRBD1. The CDR3 spans 17 residues. Trimming took 0 bases from V and 2 from J; bases not matched to a gene: 4. Germline V gene data show CDR1 as SGHRS and CDR2 as YFSETQ. The CDR3 loop reads CASSLGWTGGPYNEQFF. The CDR3 nucleotides read TGCGCCAGCAGCTTGGGGTGGACAGGGGGCCCCTACAATGAGCAGTTCTTC.

The V and J genes are TRBV6-5 and TRBJ1-2; TRBD1 is a possible D gene (6 bases). Trimming pared 6 bases from V and 3 bases from J, leaving 14 bases between. The CDR3 is 14 amino acids. Germline V CDR1 and CDR2: MNHEY, SVGAGI. DNA of the CDR3: TGTGCCAGCAGCCGGACGGGACACGACTATGGCTACACCTTC. It specifies CASSRTGHDYGYTF.

V usage is TRBV3-1 (or the pseudogene TRBV3-2) and J usage is TRBJ2-4, with D perhaps matching TRBD2 (5 bases). Germline V CDR1 and CDR2: LGHDT, YNNKEL (reference sequence). The CDR3 is made up of 15 amino acids. V shed 4 bases and J shed 5 bases, with 15 bases lying between them. The CDR3 reads CASSLRRGVQNIQYF. The CDR3 DNA reads as TGTGCCAGCAGCCTCCGACGGGGAGTCCAAAACATTCAGTACTTC.

The V call is TRBV27, the J call TRBJ2-5; the D gene is possibly TRBD2 (5 bases). The V end was cut by 4 bases, the J end by 5 bases, with 14 bases between. This CDR3 has 14 residues. Germline assignment: CDR1 MNHEY and CDR2 SMNVEV (reference sequence). CDR3 loop: CASSSLTSEETQYF. The DNA of the CDR3 is TGTGCCAGCAGTTCCCTAACTAGTGAGGAGACCCAGTACTTC.

The J gene is TRBJ2-5, the V gene TRBV11-2; the D call may be TRBD1 or TRBD2 (5 bases each). The V gene lost 6 bases and the J gene lost 0 bases, with 17 bases spanning the gap. CDR3 length: 16 residues. Germline V gene sequence: CDR1 SGHAT, CDR2 FQNNGV. In nucleotides, the CDR3 is TGTGCCAGCAGGGAATCCGGGACGGACCACCAAGAGACCCAGTACTTC. This encodes CASRESGTDHQETQYF.

This rearrangement joins TRBV25-1 to TRBJ2-7; TRBD1 aligns across 12 bases. V shed 7 bases, J shed 4 bases, and the junction held 14 bases outside the gene matches. The germline CDR1 and CDR2 sequences are MGHDK and SYGVNS. The CDR3 runs 17 residues. The CDR3 DNA follows: TGTGCCAGCACCCCCCGAGCCGGGACAGGGGGCATTTACGAGCAGTACTTC. Its protein product is CASTPRAGTGGIYEQYF.

This clone was seen a single time. This chain joins TRBV27 and TRBJ1-2, with TRBD1 matching 7 bases. The CDR3 contains 14 residues. With V trimmed by 5 bases and J by 4 bases, 7 bases remained unmatched. The germline V gene has CDR1 MNHEY and CDR2 SMNVEV (reference sequence). As DNA, the CDR3 is TGTGCCAGCAGTCAACAGGGGACGGTCTATGGCTACACCTTC. Translation: CASSQQGTVYGYTF.

The chain's CDR3 is CASSSGQGISPSTDTQYF. Written as DNA, the CDR3 is TGCGCCAGCAGCTCGGGACAGGGGATTTCCCCTAGCACAGATACGCAGTATTTT. The chain uses TRBV5-1 and TRBJ2-3, with 10 bases matching TRBD1. Germline V gives CDR1 SGHRS, CDR2 YFSETQ. J lost 0 bases, V lost 3 bases, and 10 bases had no gene match. The length of the CDR3 is 18 residues.

The rearrangement joins TRBV4-2 to TRBJ2-6; either TRBD1 or TRBD2 may supply D (5 bases each). V was pared by 0 bases and J by 4 bases, with 7 bases between. CDR1 and CDR2 from the germline V gene are LGHNA and YNFKEQ. CDR3 size: 15 residues. CDR3 loop: CASSQDGGGANVLTF. In DNA form, the CDR3 reads TGTGCCAGCAGCCAAGATGGGGGAGGGGCCAACGTCCTGACTTTC.

This clone was recorded once. The chain carries TRBV7-9 and TRBJ1-3; D gene ambiguous. Germline CDR1 is SEHNR and CDR2 is FQNEAQ (reference sequence). This CDR3 is 12 amino acids long. The V end was cut by 2 bases, the J end by 4 bases, with 3 bases between. CDR3 bases: TGTGCCAGCAGCTTATACGGAAACACCATATATTTT. Translation gives CASSLYGNTIYF.

This chain connects TRBV6-5 to TRBJ2-7; TRBD1 is a possible D gene (5 bases). This CDR3 comprises 14 residues. In germline, CDR1 is MNHEY, CDR2 SVGAGI. V gave up 6 bases and J gave up 2 bases, with 14 bases separating them. CDR3 loop: CASSRTQSAYEQYF. The CDR3 DNA is TGTGCCAGCAGCAGGACACAAAGCGCCTACGAGCAGTACTTC.

V is TRBV7-8 and J is TRBJ1-2; possibly TRBD1 for D (5 bases). Germline V gene sequence: CDR1 SGHVS, CDR2 FQNEAQ. The CDR3 sequence is 17 residues long. The germline V and J ends were trimmed by 5 bases and 3 bases, with 22 bases remaining between them. The CDR3 DNA sequence: TGTGCCAGCAGCCTAACCCTGACAGAGCCGACCGACTATGGCTACACCTTC. It encodes CASSLTLTEPTDYGYTF.

The chain employs TRBV6-5 and TRBJ1-6; D is ambiguous. The CDR3 runs to 15 residues. Trimming shortened V by 7 bases and J by 4 bases, and 14 bases separated the two germline ends. CDR1 and CDR2 (germline): MNHEY, SVGAGI. CDR3 nucleotides: TGTGCCAGCACCCCAGGACGGATTTATAATTCACCCCTCCACTTT. Amino acids: CASTPGRIYNSPLHF.

The chain uses TRBV6-1 and TRBJ1-3, with unresolved D. Germline V CDR1 and CDR2: MNHNS, SASEGT. The CDR3 runs 17 residues. V lost 0 bases, J lost 4 bases, and 16 bases lay in between. CDR3 region: CASSEAGSALLGNTIYF. DNA of the CDR3: TGTGCCAGCAGTGAAGCGGGCAGCGCCTTGTTAGGAAACACCATATATTTT.

In its sample, this clone was seen a few times. The rearrangement joins TRBV19 to TRBJ2-7; 11 bases are a match to TRBD1. CDR1 LNHDA and CDR2 SQIVND come from the germline V gene (reference sequence). V was clipped by 5 bases and J by 2 bases; unmatched bases: 5. CDR3 size: 15 residues. The CDR3 sequence: CASSLGQGAAYEQYF. Here the CDR3 DNA reads TGTGCCAGTAGTCTCGGACAGGGGGCTGCCTACGAGCAGTACTTC.

This clone was observed once. This chain joins TRBV6-6 and TRBJ2-5; D assignment may be TRBD1 or TRBD2 (5 bases each). CDR3 size: 15 residues. Germline V gene lookup returns CDR1 MNHNY and CDR2 SVGAGI (reference sequence). V was shortened by 5 bases and J by 2 bases, with 15 bases between the two germline ends. The CDR3 DNA reads TGTGCCAGCAGTGGGCAGGGAGTTTTGCAAGAGACCCAGTACTTC. Protein sequence: CASSGQGVLQETQYF.

The chain is built from TRBV4-2 and TRBJ1-3; 7 positions agree with TRBD1. This CDR3 has 16 residues. Per germline, CDR1 LGHNA and CDR2 YNFKEQ. Trimming at V came to 0 bases and at J to 2 bases, leaving 4 bases not matched to a gene. The CDR3 region is CASSQDRQGTGNTIYF. The CDR3 DNA sequence: TGTGCCAGCAGCCAAGATAGACAGGGAACTGGAAACACCATATATTTT.

The chain links TRBV7-2 to TRBJ2-7; 9 bases agree with TRBD2. Trimming took 6 bases from V and 2 from J; bases not matched to a gene: 8. The CDR3 spans 15 residues. The germline V gene encodes CDR1 SGHTA and CDR2 FQGNSA. The CDR3: CASRISGGRPYEQYF. CDR3 DNA sequence: TGTGCCAGCAGAATTAGCGGGGGCCGACCCTACGAGCAGTACTTC.

The chain links TRBV18 to TRBJ2-7; D is unclear. Trimming pared 2 bases from V and 2 bases from J, leaving 16 bases between. CDR1 is KGHSH and CDR2 is LQKENI in the germline V gene. CDR3 length equals 16 residues. The CDR3 region has the DNA TGTGCCAGCTCACCAAGACAAGCACCGGATCCCTACGAGCAGTACTTC. Its protein product is CASSPRQAPDPYEQYF.

CDR3 in DNA: TGTGCCAGCAGCTTATCGGGCAGGGGAGGTGAGCAGTTCTTC. It codes for CASSLSGRGGEQFF. The V call is TRBV11-3, the J call TRBJ2-1; D possibly uses TRBD1 or TRBD2 (6 bases each). Germline values: CDR1 SGHNT, CDR2 YENEEA. Trimming took 2 bases from V and 9 from J, leaving 14 bases between them. This CDR3 is 14 amino acids long.

V is TRBV27 and J is TRBJ1-1, with D unclear. The V gene's germline CDR1 is MNHEY and CDR2 SMNVEV (reference sequence). The CDR3 extends over 14 amino acids. With 3 bases removed from V and 0 bases from J, the gap between germline ends came to 8 bases. In nucleotides, the CDR3 is TGTGCCAGCAGTTTTAACAGTATGAACACTGAAGCTTTCTTT. Translating gives CASSFNSMNTEAFF.